This T cell receptor (beta chain) was sequenced for a study of blood T cell repertoires in COVID-19. Study overall: Sources were T cells, B-cell-depleted T cells, or PBMCs; the material itself was cDNA or gDNA.

Germline V gene data show CDR1 as SGHDT and CDR2 as YYEEEE. The V end was cut by 1 base, the J end by 1 base, with 13 bases between. The CDR3 loop spans 16 amino acids. Method: immunoSEQ multiplex PCR; TCRdb's copy keeps in-frame clones and lacks some. The sample holds about 200,000 clones, less than 90% seen once. This chain uses TRBV5-6 with TRBJ2-3; a possible D gene is TRBD2 (5 bases). The sequence derives from a woman aged 45 to 65 with acute or convalescent COVID-19. Sequencing input: peripheral blood. CDR3 DNA sequence: TGTGCCAGCAGCTTGCCCTTCGGGGTCGGCACAGATACGCAGTATTTT. It encodes CASSLPFGVGTDTQYF.